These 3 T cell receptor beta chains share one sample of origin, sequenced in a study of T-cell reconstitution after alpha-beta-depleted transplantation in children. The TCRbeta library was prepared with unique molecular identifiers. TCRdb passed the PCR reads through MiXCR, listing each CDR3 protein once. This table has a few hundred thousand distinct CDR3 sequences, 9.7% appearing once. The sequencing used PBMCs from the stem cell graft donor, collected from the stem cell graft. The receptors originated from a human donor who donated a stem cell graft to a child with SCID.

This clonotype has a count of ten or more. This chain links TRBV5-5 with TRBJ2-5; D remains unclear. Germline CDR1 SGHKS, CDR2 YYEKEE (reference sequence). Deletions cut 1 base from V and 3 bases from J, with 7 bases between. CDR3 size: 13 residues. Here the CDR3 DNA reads TGTGCCAGCAGCTTGATTAAGGAAGAGACCCAGTACTTC. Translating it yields CASSLIKEETQYF. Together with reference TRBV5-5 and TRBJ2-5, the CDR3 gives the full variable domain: DAGVTQSPTHLIKTRGQQVTLRCSPISGHKSVSWYQQVLGQGPQFIFQYYEKEERGRGNFPDRFSARQFPNYSSELNVNALLLGDSALYLCASSLIKEETQYFGPGTRLLVL.

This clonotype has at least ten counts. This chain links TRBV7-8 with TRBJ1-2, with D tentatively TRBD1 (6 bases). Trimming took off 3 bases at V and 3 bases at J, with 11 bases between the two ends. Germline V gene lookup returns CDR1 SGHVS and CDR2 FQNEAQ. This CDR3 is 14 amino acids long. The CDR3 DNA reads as TGTGCCAGCAGCTTTACGACAGGCCACTATGGCTACACCTTC. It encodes CASSFTTGHYGYTF.

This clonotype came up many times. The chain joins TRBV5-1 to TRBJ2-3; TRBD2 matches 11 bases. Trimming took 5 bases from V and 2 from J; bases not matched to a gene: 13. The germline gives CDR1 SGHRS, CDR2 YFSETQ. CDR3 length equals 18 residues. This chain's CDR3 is CASRPSGGFLLSTDTQYF. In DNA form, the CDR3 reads TGCGCCAGCAGGCCTAGCGGGGGGTTCTTACTATCCACAGATACGCAGTATTTT.